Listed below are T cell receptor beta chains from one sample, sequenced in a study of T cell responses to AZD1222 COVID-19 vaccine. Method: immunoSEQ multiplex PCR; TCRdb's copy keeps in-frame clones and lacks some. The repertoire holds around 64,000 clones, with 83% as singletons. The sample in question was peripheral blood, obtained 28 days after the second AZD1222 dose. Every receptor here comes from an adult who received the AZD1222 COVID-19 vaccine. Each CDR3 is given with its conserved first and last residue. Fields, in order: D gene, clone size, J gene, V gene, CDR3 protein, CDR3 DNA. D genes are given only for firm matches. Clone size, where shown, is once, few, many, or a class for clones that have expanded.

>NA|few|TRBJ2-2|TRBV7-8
CASSPNTYGELFF
TGTGCCAGCAGCCCAAATACCTACGGGGAGCTGTTTTTT
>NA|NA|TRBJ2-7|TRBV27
CASSFSDRDSYEQYF
TGTGCCAGCAGTTTCTCGGACCGAGACTCCTACGAGCAGTACTTC
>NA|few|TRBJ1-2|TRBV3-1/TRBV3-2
CASSQGSTRFGYGYTF
TGTGCCAGCAGCCAAGGATCAACAAGATTTGGGTATGGCTACACCTTC
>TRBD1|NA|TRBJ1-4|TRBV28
CASVRQGRGTNEKLFF
TGTGCCAGCGTCAGACAGGGGCGGGGAACTAATGAAAAACTGTTTTTT
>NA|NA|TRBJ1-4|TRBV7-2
CASSLTNYNEKLFF
TGTGCCAGCAGCCTAACAAACTATAATGAAAAACTGTTTTTT
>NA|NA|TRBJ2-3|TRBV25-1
CASSEEYTQYF
TGTGCCAGCAGTGAAGAGTATACGCAGTATTTT
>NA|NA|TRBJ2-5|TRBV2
CASATWETQYF
TGTGCCAGCGCTACATGGGAGACCCAGTACTTC
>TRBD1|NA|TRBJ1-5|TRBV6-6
CASSRTGSNQPQHF
TGTGCCAGCAGCAGGACAGGGAGCAATCAGCCCCAGCATTTT
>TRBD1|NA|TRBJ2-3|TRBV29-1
CSGDRGGTDTQYF
TGCAGCGGAGACAGGGGGGGGACAGATACGCAGTATTTT
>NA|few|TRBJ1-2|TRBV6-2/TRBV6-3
CASSYGQSYGYTF
TGTGCCAGCAGTTACGGACAGTCGTATGGCTACACCTTC
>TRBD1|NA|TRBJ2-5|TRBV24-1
CATSDSGTGGSETQYF
TGTGCCACCAGTGATTCTGGGACAGGGGGCTCCGAGACCCAGTACTTC
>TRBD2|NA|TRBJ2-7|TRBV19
CASSNGLAGPYEQYF
TGTGCCAGTAGTAACGGACTAGCGGGTCCCTACGAGCAGTACTTC
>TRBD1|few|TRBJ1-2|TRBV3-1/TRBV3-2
CASSQVEGALGYTF
TGTGCCAGCAGCCAAGTTGAGGGGGCGCTTGGCTACACCTTC
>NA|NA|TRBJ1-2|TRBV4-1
CASSPGVGLGGYTF
TGCGCCAGCAGCCCAGGGGTGGGTCTAGGTGGCTACACCTTC
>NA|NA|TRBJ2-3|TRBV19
CASRRDSTDTQYF
TGTGCCAGTAGGCGGGACAGCACAGATACGCAGTATTTT
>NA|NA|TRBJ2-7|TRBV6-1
CASSELVFGSYEQYF
TGTGCCAGCAGTGAACTGGTATTCGGCTCCTACGAGCAGTACTTC
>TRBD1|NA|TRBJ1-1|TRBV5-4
CASSTDRDNTEAFF
TGTGCCAGCAGCACGGACAGGGACAACACTGAAGCTTTCTTT
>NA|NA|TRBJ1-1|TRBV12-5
CASGLGVLNTEAFF
TGTGCTAGTGGTTTGGGGGTTCTGAACACTGAAGCTTTCTTT
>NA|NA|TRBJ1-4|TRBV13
CASSLGVGVREKLFF
TGTGCCAGCAGCTTAGGCGTAGGGGTGAGGGAAAAACTGTTTTTT
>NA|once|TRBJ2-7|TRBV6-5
CASSSTEGGWYF
TGTGCCAGCAGTTCGACAGAGGGGGGATGGTACTTC
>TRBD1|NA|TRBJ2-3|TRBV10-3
CAISGDRGGDTQYF
TGTGCCATCAGTGGGGACAGGGGTGGTGATACGCAGTATTTT
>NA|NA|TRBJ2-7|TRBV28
CASSLVETGEQYF
TGTGCCAGCAGTTTAGTGGAGACTGGTGAGCAGTACTTC
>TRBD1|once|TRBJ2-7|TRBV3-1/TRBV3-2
CASSQGEPGQGRYEQYF
TGTGCCAGCAGCCAAGGCGAACCGGGACAGGGGAGGTACGAGCAGTACTTC
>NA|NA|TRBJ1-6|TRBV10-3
CAISERQGYNSPLHF
TGTGCCATCAGTGAGCGTCAGGGCTATAATTCACCCCTCCACTTT
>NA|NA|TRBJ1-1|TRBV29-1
CSVEIRMNTEAFF
TGCAGCGTTGAAATTAGAATGAACACTGAAGCTTTCTTT
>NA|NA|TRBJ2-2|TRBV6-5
CASSYETLNTGELFF
TGTGCCAGCAGTTACGAGACTTTAAACACCGGGGAGCTGTTTTTT
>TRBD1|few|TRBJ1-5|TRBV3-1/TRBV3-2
CASGDRDQPQHF
TGTGCCAGCGGCGACAGGGATCAGCCCCAGCATTTT
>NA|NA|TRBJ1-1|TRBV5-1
CASSLLGEMNTEAFF
TGCGCCAGCAGCTTGTTAGGGGAGATGAACACTGAAGCTTTCTTT
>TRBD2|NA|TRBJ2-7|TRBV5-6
CASSSGLAGFTAAYEQYF
TGTGCCAGCAGCTCGGGACTAGCGGGGTTCACAGCAGCCTACGAGCAGTACTTC
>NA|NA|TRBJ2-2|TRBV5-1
CASTTQGSPPNTGELFF
TGCGCCAGCACCACCCAGGGATCCCCACCGAACACCGGGGAGCTGTTTTTT
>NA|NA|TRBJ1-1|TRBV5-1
CASSLAGGRVRDTEAFF
TGCGCCAGCAGCTTGGCCGGAGGCAGGGTAAGGGACACTGAAGCTTTCTTT
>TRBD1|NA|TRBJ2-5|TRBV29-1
CSVDGTGVQETQYF
TGCAGCGTTGATGGAACAGGGGTGCAAGAGACCCAGTACTTC
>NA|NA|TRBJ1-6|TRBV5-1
CASSLDRNNSPLHF
TGCGCCAGCAGCTTGGACAGGAATAATTCACCCCTCCACTTT
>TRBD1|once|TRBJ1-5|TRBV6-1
CASSVRDRGLGYSNQPQHF
TGTGCCAGCAGTGTCCGGGACAGGGGTTTGGGGTATAGCAATCAGCCCCAGCATTTT
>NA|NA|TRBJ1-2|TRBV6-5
CASSTGTVSRSYTF
TGTGCCAGCAGTACCGGGACCGTCTCTAGGTCCTACACCTTC
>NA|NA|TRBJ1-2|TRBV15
CATSRGTGYGYTF
TGTGCCACCAGCAGAGGGACTGGCTATGGCTACACCTTC
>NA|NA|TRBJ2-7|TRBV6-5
CASRPGWVDEQYF
TGTGCCAGCAGGCCAGGATGGGTAGACGAGCAGTACTTC
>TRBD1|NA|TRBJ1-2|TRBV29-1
CSVDRSYGYTF
TGCAGCGTGGACAGGAGCTATGGCTACACCTTC
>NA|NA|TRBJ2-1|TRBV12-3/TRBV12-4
CASGPGQYNEQFF
TGTGCCAGCGGCCCGGGCCAGTACAATGAGCAGTTCTTC
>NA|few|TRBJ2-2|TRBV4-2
CASSQSADPGELFF
TGTGCCAGCAGCCAAAGTGCTGACCCCGGGGAGCTGTTTTTT
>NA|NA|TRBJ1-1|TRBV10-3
CAISESSAGLRAEAFF
TGTGCCATCAGTGAGTCGAGTGCAGGGCTGAGGGCTGAAGCTTTCTTT
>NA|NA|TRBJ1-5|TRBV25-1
CASTYRMCQPQHF
TGTGCCAGCACGTACAGGATGTGTCAGCCCCAGCATTTT
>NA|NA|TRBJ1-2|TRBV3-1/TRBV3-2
CASSLPRYGYTF
TGTGCCAGCAGCCTCCCTCGCTATGGCTACACCTTC
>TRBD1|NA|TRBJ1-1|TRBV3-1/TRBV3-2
CASRLTGGLNTEAFF
TGTGCCAGCCGTCTAACAGGGGGCTTGAACACTGAAGCTTTCTTT
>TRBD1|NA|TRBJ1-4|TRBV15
CATSRVRDRNEKLFF
TGTGCCACCAGCAGAGTCCGGGACAGAAATGAAAAACTGTTTTTT
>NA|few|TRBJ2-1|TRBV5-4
CASSLRTGLIEQFF
TGTGCCAGCAGCTTGAGAACAGGGTTAATTGAGCAGTTCTTC
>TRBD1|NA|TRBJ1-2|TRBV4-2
CASSFRQGQDYGYTF
TGTGCCAGCAGCTTCCGACAGGGGCAAGACTATGGCTACACCTTC
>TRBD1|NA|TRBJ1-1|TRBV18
CASSAGQGTNTEAFF
TGTGCCAGCTCAGCAGGACAGGGAACCAACACTGAAGCTTTCTTT
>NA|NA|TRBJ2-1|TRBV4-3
CASSQDIRTDNEQFF
TGCGCCAGCAGCCAAGATATCCGGACAGACAATGAGCAGTTCTTC
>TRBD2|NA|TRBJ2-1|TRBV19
CASSPTSGGAPNEQFF
TGTGCCAGTAGCCCTACTAGCGGGGGGGCTCCCAATGAGCAGTTCTTC
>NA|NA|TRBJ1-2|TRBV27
CASSLGRAYGYTF
TGTGCCAGCAGTTTAGGCCGAGCGTATGGCTACACCTTC
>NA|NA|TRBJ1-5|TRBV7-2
CASSLAQGWSSNQPQHF
TGTGCCAGCAGCTTAGCTCAGGGGTGGAGTAGCAATCAGCCCCAGCATTTT
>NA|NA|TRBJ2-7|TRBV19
CASRPSFGGEQYF
TGTGCCAGTAGACCCTCCTTTGGGGGCGAGCAGTACTTC
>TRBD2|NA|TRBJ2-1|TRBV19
CASNQRGTDEQFF
TGTGCCAGTAACCAGCGGGGGACCGATGAGCAGTTCTTC
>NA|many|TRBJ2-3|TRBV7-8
CASSPSVPGTDTQYF
TGTGCCAGCAGCCCCTCCGTCCCCGGCACAGATACGCAGTATTTT
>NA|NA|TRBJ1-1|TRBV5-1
CASSLDRLNTEAFF
TGCGCCAGCAGCTTGGACAGGTTGAACACTGAAGCTTTCTTT
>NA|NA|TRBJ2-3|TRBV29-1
CSVSPRGMGTDTQYF
TGCAGCGTTTCGCCCAGGGGAATGGGCACAGATACGCAGTATTTT
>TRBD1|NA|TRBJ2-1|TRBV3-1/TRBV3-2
CASSQDQGAYNEQFF
TGTGCCAGCAGCCAAGACCAGGGGGCCTACAATGAGCAGTTCTTC
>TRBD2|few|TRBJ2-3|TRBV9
CASSSGTSSDTQYF
TGTGCCAGCAGCTCTGGGACTAGCAGCGATACGCAGTATTTT
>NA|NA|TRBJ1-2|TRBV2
CASSEVTPSYTF
TGTGCCAGCAGTGAAGTTACACCGAGCTACACCTTC